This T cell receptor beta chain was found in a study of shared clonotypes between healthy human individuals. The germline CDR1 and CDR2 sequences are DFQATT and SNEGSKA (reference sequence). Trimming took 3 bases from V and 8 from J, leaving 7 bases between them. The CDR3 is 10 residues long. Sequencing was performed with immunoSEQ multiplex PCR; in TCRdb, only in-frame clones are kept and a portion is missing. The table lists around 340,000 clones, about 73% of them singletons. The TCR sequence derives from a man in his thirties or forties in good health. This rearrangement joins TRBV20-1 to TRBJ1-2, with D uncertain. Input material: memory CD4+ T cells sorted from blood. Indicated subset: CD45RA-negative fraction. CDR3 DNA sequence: TGCAGTGCTAGTTGGAAGGGCTACACCTTC. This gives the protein CSASWKGYTF.